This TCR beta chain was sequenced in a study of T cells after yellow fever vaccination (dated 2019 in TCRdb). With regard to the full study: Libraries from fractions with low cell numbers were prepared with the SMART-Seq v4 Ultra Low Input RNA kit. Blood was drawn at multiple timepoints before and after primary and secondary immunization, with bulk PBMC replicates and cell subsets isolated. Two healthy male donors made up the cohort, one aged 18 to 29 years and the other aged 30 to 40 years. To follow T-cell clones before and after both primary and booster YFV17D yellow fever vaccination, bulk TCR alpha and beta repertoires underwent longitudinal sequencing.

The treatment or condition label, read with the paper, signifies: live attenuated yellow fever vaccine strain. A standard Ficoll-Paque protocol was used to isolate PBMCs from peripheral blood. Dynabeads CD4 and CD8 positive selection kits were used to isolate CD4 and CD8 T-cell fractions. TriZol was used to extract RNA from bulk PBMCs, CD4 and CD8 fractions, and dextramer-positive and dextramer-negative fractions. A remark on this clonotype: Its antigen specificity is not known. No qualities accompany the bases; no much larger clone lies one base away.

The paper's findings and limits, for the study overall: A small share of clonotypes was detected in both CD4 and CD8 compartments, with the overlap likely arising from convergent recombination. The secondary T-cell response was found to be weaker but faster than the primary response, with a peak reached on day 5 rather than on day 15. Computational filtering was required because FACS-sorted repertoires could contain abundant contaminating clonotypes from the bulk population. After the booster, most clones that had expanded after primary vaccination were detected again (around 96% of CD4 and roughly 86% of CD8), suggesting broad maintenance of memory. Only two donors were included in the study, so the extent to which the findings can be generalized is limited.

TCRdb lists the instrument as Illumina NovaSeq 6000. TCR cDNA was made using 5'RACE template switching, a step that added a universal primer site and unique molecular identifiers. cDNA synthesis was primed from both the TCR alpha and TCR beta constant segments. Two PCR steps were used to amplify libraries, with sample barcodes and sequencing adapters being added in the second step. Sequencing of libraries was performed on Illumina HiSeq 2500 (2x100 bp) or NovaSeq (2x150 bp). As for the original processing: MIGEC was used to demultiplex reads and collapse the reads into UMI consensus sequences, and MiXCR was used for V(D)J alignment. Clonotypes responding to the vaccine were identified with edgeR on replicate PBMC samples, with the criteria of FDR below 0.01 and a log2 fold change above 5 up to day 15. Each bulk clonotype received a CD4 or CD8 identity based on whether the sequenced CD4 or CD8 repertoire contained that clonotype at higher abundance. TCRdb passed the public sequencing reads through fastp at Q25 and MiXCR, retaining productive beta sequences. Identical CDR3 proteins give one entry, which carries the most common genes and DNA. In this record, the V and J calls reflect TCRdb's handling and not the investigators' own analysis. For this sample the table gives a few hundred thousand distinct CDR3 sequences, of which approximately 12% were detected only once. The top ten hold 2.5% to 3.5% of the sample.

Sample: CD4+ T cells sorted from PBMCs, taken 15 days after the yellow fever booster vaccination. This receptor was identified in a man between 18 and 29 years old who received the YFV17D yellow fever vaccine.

The nucleotide sequence is given as TGTGCCACCAGTGATGAGTGGGAGAATCAGCCCCAGCATTTT. The translation is CATSDEWENQPQHF. The chain was built from TRBV24-1 and TRBJ1-5; the D gene assignment is ambiguous. V loses 3 bases, J loses 4 bases, and the germline ends lie 9 bases apart. The CDR3 measures 14 amino acids from cysteine to phenylalanine. The kept DNA is CDR3 alone, 42 bases in frame from the first base. Looking up the germline V gene yields CDR1 KGHDR and CDR2 SFDVKD.